Below, one TCR beta chain is given with its context. Sequencing was performed with immunoSEQ multiplex PCR; in TCRdb, only in-frame clones are kept and a portion is missing. The sample has tens of thousands of clones, around 85% seen once. The sample originates from a study of T cell responses to AZD1222 COVID-19 vaccine. The CDR3 is 14 amino acids. CDR1 SGHDT and CDR2 YYEEEE come from the germline V gene. V lost 3 bases to trimming and J lost 0 bases, with 7 bases between them. This sequence originates from an adult in good health. This chain links TRBV5-6 with TRBJ1-3; a weak D match, TRBD1 (5 bases). The material sequenced was peripheral blood, taken on day 0 of AZD1222 vaccination. The CDR3 is CASSYRGSGNTIYF. Here the CDR3 DNA reads TGTGCCAGCAGCTATAGGGGCTCTGGAAACACCATATATTTT.